A single sample is the source of the 27 T cell receptor beta chains below, sequenced in a study of control samples from healthy donors and cancer patients. Produced via immunoSEQ multiplex PCR; TCRdb's table is partial and in-frame only. The sample shows about 75,000 clones, 94% of them seen only once. Sequenced input: blood. All receptors come from a woman between 40 and 50 years old in good health.

V is TRBV6-5 and J is TRBJ2-1; D not certain. V lost 4 bases, J lost 10 bases, and 8 bases lay in between. The CDR3 consists of 11 residues. Germline V gene sequence: CDR1 MNHEY, CDR2 SVGAGI. The CDR3 sequence is CASSSRWEQFF. DNA for the CDR3: TGTGCCAGCAGTTCCCGGTGGGAGCAGTTCTTC.

The chain recombines TRBV12-5 with TRBJ1-1; 7 bases map to TRBD1. The CDR3 runs 12 residues. The trim removed 2 bases at V and 8 bases at J, leaving 2 bases unmatched. The germline V gene has CDR1 LGHNT and CDR2 FRNRAP. CDR3 loop: CASGLKGQEAFF. The DNA of the CDR3 is TGTGCTAGTGGTTTGAAGGGACAGGAAGCTTTCTTT.

The rearrangement joins TRBV6-1 to TRBJ2-5; D is tentatively TRBD1 or TRBD2 (5 bases each). CDR1 and CDR2 from the germline V gene are MNHNS and SASEGT. V dropped 3 bases and J dropped 1 base, with 9 bases sitting between them. The CDR3 length is 14 residues. CDR3 nucleotide sequence: TGTGCCAGCAGTGAGGGGACCGTCCAAGAGACCCAGTACTTC. Encoded protein: CASSEGTVQETQYF.

The sample holds one count of this clone. The chain recombines TRBV3-1 (or the pseudogene TRBV3-2) with TRBJ1-2, with a tentative D call TRBD1 (6 bases). The V gene's germline CDR1 is LGHDT and CDR2 YNNKEL (reference sequence). V dropped 2 bases and J dropped 6 bases, with 10 bases sitting between them. The CDR3 sequence is 13 residues long. CDR3 in DNA: TGTGCCAGCAGCCAATTACAGGGAAATGGCTACACCTTC. It is translated as CASSQLQGNGYTF.

The chain recombines TRBV3-1 (or the pseudogene TRBV3-2) with TRBJ2-1; D not resolved. The length of the CDR3 is 15 residues. The V gene lost 5 bases and the J gene lost 1 base, with 12 bases spanning the gap. The germline gives CDR1 LGHDT, CDR2 YNNKEL (reference sequence). CDR3 in amino acids: CASSFGPNSYNEQFF. The CDR3 DNA sequence: TGTGCCAGCAGCTTTGGACCCAATTCCTACAATGAGCAGTTCTTC.

This sequence joins TRBV29-1 and TRBJ1-2, with D maybe TRBD1 (5 bases). The V end was cut by 7 bases, the J end by 5 bases, with 14 bases between. Per germline, CDR1 SQVTM and CDR2 ANQGSEA. CDR3 length equals 12 residues. CDR3 in amino acids: CSDAGTAYGYTF. The CDR3 bases are TGCAGCGACGCCGGGACGGCTTATGGCTACACCTTC.

The chain recombines TRBV9 with TRBJ2-3; 8 bases match TRBD2. This CDR3 spans 14 amino acids. V lost 3 bases to trimming and J lost 4 bases; unmatched junction nucleotides: 4. Germline V CDR1 and CDR2: SGDLS, YYNGEE. CDR3 nucleotide sequence: TGTGCCAGCAGCGCGGGCGGGGGGCCAGATACGCAGTATTTT. Translating it yields CASSAGGGPDTQYF.

The gene calls are TRBV3-1 (or the pseudogene TRBV3-2) and TRBJ1-2, with no clear D. Germline CDR1 reads LGHDT; CDR2 reads YNNKEL (reference sequence). The CDR3 spans 12 residues. Trimming left V 3 bases short and J 4 bases short, with 6 bases between. For the CDR3, the DNA is TGTGCCAGCAGCCACGACTTCTATGGCTACACCTTC. Translation: CASSHDFYGYTF.

This chain connects TRBV24-1 to TRBJ2-5, with D possibly matching TRBD2 (6 bases). Between the trimmed V and J ends, which lost 12 bases and 0 bases, there was a span of 19 bases. CDR3 length equals 15 residues. Germline assignment: CDR1 KGHDR and CDR2 SFDVKD. Here the CDR3 DNA reads TGTGCCCCACCCCGCGGGGCGGGGTACCAAGAGACCCAGTACTTC. Its translation is CAPPRGAGYQETQYF.

The genes are TRBV3-1 (or the pseudogene TRBV3-2) and TRBJ2-1, with TRBD2 as a possible D gene (6 bases). V was clipped by 4 bases and J by 2 bases, with 15 bases between them. The CDR3 spans 16 residues. Germline loops: CDR1 LGHDT, CDR2 YNNKEL (reference sequence). For the CDR3, the DNA is TGTGCCAGCAGCCCCCATCGGGGGAACCCCTACAATGAGCAGTTCTTC. It encodes CASSPHRGNPYNEQFF.

CDR3 sequence (DNA): TGTGCCAGCAGCTTGAGGGGCAGGGGAGGGAATGAGCAGTTCTTC. Translated: CASSLRGRGGNEQFF. The chain links TRBV5-4 to TRBJ2-1; tentative D call: TRBD2 (7 bases). Trimming took 1 base from V and 7 from J, leaving 15 bases between them. The CDR3 loop spans 15 amino acids. Germline CDR1 SGHNT, CDR2 YYREEE (reference sequence).

The chain uses TRBV20-1 and TRBJ2-1; 11 nucleotides line up with TRBD2. Germline values: CDR1 DFQATT, CDR2 SNEGSKA (reference sequence). This CDR3 spans 11 amino acids. For the CDR3, the DNA is TGCAGAGGGACTAGCGGCAATGAGCAGTTCTTC. It translates to CRGTSGNEQFF.

The rearrangement joins TRBV2 to TRBJ2-1; TRBD1 agrees at 8 bases. The CDR3 is 14 residues long. With 7 bases clipped from V and 7 bases from J, the junction kept 9 bases outside the gene matches. Germline-derived CDR1 and CDR2 are SNHLY and FYNNEI. The CDR3 DNA is TGTGCCAGCATCATACAGGGGGAAGGGAATGAGCAGTTCTTC. This gives the protein CASIIQGEGNEQFF.

This clone was counted a single time. The chain recombines TRBV11-1 with TRBJ2-2, with TRBD1 identical over 7 bases. J lost 1 base, V lost 5 bases, and 1 base had no gene match. Germline CDR1 and CDR2: SGHAT and FQDESV (reference sequence). There are 14 residues in the CDR3. The CDR3 DNA is TGTGCCAGCAGCCACAGGGGGAACACCGGGGAGCTGTTTTTT. Residues: CASSHRGNTGELFF.

The rearrangement joins TRBV29-1 to TRBJ1-2; weak D call: TRBD1 (6 bases). V was shortened by 3 bases and J by 6 bases, with 17 bases between the two germline ends. Per germline, CDR1 SQVTM and CDR2 ANQGSEA. The CDR3 is 14 amino acids. In nucleotides, the CDR3 is TGCAGCGTTGAGGTCGGGGGGCTCTACCATGGCTACACCTTC. Translating it yields CSVEVGGLYHGYTF.

This clone was picked up one time. V usage is TRBV24-1 and J usage is TRBJ2-5; 9 bases fit TRBD1. This CDR3 has 15 amino acids. Trimming cost V 4 bases and J 4 bases; bases outside gene matches: 6. Germline loops: CDR1 KGHDR, CDR2 SFDVKD. This chain's CDR3 is CATSETGTGRETQYF. CDR3 sequence (DNA): TGTGCCACCAGTGAAACCGGGACAGGGAGAGAGACCCAGTACTTC.

The chain uses TRBV27 and TRBJ2-7; D gene ambiguous. The CDR3 sequence is 13 residues long. V dropped 2 bases and J dropped 7 bases, with 12 bases sitting between them. Germline V gene sequence: CDR1 MNHEY, CDR2 SMNVEV (reference sequence). CDR3: CASSLKVSREQYF. The DNA of the CDR3 is TGTGCCAGCAGTTTAAAGGTTTCGAGAGAGCAGTACTTC.

In its sample, this clone was seen once. The chain combines TRBV5-1 with TRBJ1-2, with a tentative D call TRBD1 (6 bases). Looked up from germline, CDR1 is SGHRS and CDR2 is YFSETQ. The CDR3 sequence is 13 residues long. V lost 4 bases, J lost 8 bases, and 15 bases lay in between. CDR3 sequence reads: CASSAPARGGYTF. The CDR3 region has the DNA TGCGCCAGCAGCGCCCCGGCGAGGGGGGGCTACACCTTC. Full variable domain (outside the CDR3, taken from reference TRBV5-1 and TRBJ1-2): KAGVTQTPRYLIKTRGQQVTLSCSPISGHRSVSWYQQTPGQGLQFLFEYFSETQRNKGNFPGRFSGRQFSNSRSEMNVSTLELGDSALYLCASSAPARGGYTFGSGTRLTVV.

The J gene is TRBJ2-1, the V gene TRBV27, with 9 bases that match TRBD1. This CDR3 region has 15 residues. Losses at the gene ends were 6 bases for V and 4 bases for J; bases not matched to a gene: 7. Germline V gene data show CDR1 as MNHEY and CDR2 as SMNVEV (reference sequence). The CDR3 DNA sequence: TGTGCCAGCAGCCCCAAGGGACAGGGATACAATGAGCAGTTCTTC. Translation: CASSPKGQGYNEQFF.

The CDR3 loop is CASSEAPGPGREKLFF. Here the CDR3 DNA reads TGTGCCAGCAGTGAAGCGCCGGGACCGGGGCGGGAAAAACTGTTTTTT. V and J are TRBV6-1 and TRBJ1-4; possible D gene TRBD1, 5 bases. The CDR3 sequence is 16 residues long. V lost 0 bases, J lost 8 bases, and 16 bases lay in between. The germline CDR1 and CDR2 sequences are MNHNS and SASEGT.

CDR3 protein: CASSAFTDTQYF. The CDR3 DNA reads as TGTGCCAGCAGCGCCTTCACAGATACGCAGTATTTT. The J gene is TRBJ2-3, the V gene TRBV7-8, with D hard to call. Looked up from germline, CDR1 is SGHVS and CDR2 is FQNEAQ. There are 12 residues in the CDR3. With 5 bases removed from V and 2 bases from J, the gap between germline ends came to 5 bases.

The rearrangement joins TRBV5-1 to TRBJ1-4, with 7 bases matching TRBD1. The CDR3 covers 17 residues. In germline, CDR1 is SGHRS, CDR2 YFSETQ. V dropped 0 bases and J dropped 0; count of bases not matched to a gene: 5. The CDR3 protein is CASSLEPGGATNEKLFF. The CDR3 DNA sequence: TGCGCCAGCAGCTTGGAGCCAGGGGGAGCAACTAATGAAAAACTGTTTTTT.

V usage is TRBV9 and J usage is TRBJ1-1, with D possibly matching TRBD1 (6 bases). Deletions cut 0 bases from V and 5 bases from J, with 14 bases between. Germline V lookup: CDR1 SGDLS, CDR2 YYNGEE. CDR3 length: 15 amino acids. This chain's CDR3 is CASSVGRQGMTEAFF. DNA of the CDR3: TGTGCCAGCAGCGTAGGTCGGCAGGGGATGACTGAAGCTTTCTTT.

This chain uses TRBV6-2 or TRBV6-3 with TRBJ1-5, with D uncertain. Between the trimmed V and J ends, which lost 2 bases and 5 bases, there was a span of 4 bases. Germline V lookup: CDR1 MNHEY, CDR2 SVGEGT. This CDR3 region has 12 residues. CDR3 loop: CASSYPYQPQHF. CDR3 in DNA: TGTGCCAGCAGTTACCCTTATCAGCCCCAGCATTTT.

This sequence joins TRBV19 and TRBJ1-3; D is ambiguous. V lost 5 bases, J lost 0 bases, and 5 bases lay in between. From germline, CDR1 is LNHDA and CDR2 SQIVND (reference sequence). The CDR3 sequence is 13 residues long. In DNA form, the CDR3 reads TGTGCCAGTAGTTATGACTCTGGAAACACCATATATTTT. This gives the protein CASSYDSGNTIYF.

DNA for the CDR3: TGCGCCAGCAGCCAAGATTGGGGGCCTTATGGCTACACCTTC. Translation gives CASSQDWGPYGYTF. The V and J genes are TRBV4-3 and TRBJ1-2; D perhaps matches TRBD1 (6 bases). Trimming shortened V by 0 bases and J by 5 bases, and 10 bases separated the two germline ends. Looked up from germline, CDR1 is LGHNA and CDR2 is YSLEER. This CDR3 is 14 amino acids long.

The chain employs TRBV27 and TRBJ1-4; a possible D gene is TRBD1 (5 bases). The CDR3 contains 13 residues. In germline, CDR1 is MNHEY, CDR2 SMNVEV (reference sequence). Trimming stripped 6 bases from V and 8 bases from J, with 13 bases between. The CDR3 sequence is CASREGTREKLFF. DNA for the CDR3: TGTGCCAGCAGGGAAGGGACCCGGGAAAAACTGTTTTTT. Using reference TRBV27 and TRBJ1-4 for the parts outside the CDR3, the full variable domain is EAQVTQNPRYLITVTGKKLTVTCSQNMNHEYMSWYRQDPGLGLRQIYYSMNVEVTDKGDVPEGYKVSRKEKRNFPLILESPSPNQTSLYFCASREGTREKLFFGSGTQLSVL.